This entry lists 11 T cell receptor beta chains sequenced from one sample in a study of T cells expressing NK-cell markers. TCRdb re-analyzed the 5' RACE reads; it lists each CDR3 protein once, without DNA. The specimen's table records 200,000 to 300,000 distinct CDR3 sequences. The sequenced sample was blood T cells: a sorted CD56 or NKG2C T cell subset, CD4+ or CD8+ T cells, or bulk PBMC T cells (not recorded which). These receptors all stem from a man younger than 35 in good health.

The V gene is TRBV11-1, the J gene TRBJ2-7; TCRdb outputs TRBD2, but without DNA this stays unchecked. The CDR3 has 18 residues. Germline V gene data show CDR1 as SGHAT and CDR2 as FQDESV (reference sequence). The CDR3 reads CASSSDLWGRATPYEQYF.

The CDR3 loop reads CASRPGQRNEQYF. This rearrangement joins TRBV28 to TRBJ2-7; TCRdb proposes TRBD1, but this gene call is untestable without DNA. This CDR3 has 13 amino acids. CDR1 is MDHEN and CDR2 is SYDVKM in the germline V gene.

The V gene is TRBV3-1, the J gene TRBJ2-5. The CDR3 contains 12 residues. CDR1 is LGHDT and CDR2 is YNNKEL in the germline V gene (reference sequence). The CDR3 region is CASSQGKKTQYF.

This chain connects TRBV12-3 or TRBV12-4 to TRBJ2-7; TCRdb lists TRBD1, though no DNA is available to test this call. CDR3 length equals 16 residues. Here the CDR3 reads CASSIQTGGYSYEQYF.

This sequence joins TRBV4-1 and TRBJ1-2; TCRdb outputs TRBD1, but without DNA this stays unchecked. CDR1 and CDR2 (germline): MGHRA, YSYEKL. This CDR3 is 15 amino acids long. The CDR3 spells CASSQGTGGPYGYTF.

The J gene is TRBJ1-4, the V gene TRBV7-8; lacking DNA, the TRBD1 call made by TCRdb goes unchecked. CDR3 length: 16 amino acids. Germline V gene lookup returns CDR1 SGHVS and CDR2 FQNEAQ. This CDR3 reads CASSLARTRPAEKLFF.

The rearrangement links TRBV5-1 to TRBJ2-3; TCRdb indicates TRBD2, and absent DNA this call remains unverified. CDR3 length: 16 residues. Germline loops: CDR1 SGHRS, CDR2 YFSETQ. The CDR3: CASSFPSGDRADTQYF.

This rearrangement joins TRBV5-4 to TRBJ1-1; no DNA is available, so the TRBD1 call from TCRdb remains unchecked. This CDR3 has 11 amino acids. Germline lookup yields CDR1 SGHNT and CDR2 YYREEE (reference sequence). The CDR3 sequence: CASSYRGEAFF.

The rearrangement uses TRBV4-2 and TRBJ2-5; TCRdb selects TRBD1, and the lack of DNA leaves this call unchecked. Looked up from germline, CDR1 is LGHNA and CDR2 is YNFKEQ. CDR3 size: 18 residues. CDR3 sequence: CASSQDIGAGLAQETQYF.

The genes are TRBV7-2 and TRBJ2-5; lacking DNA, the TRBD1 call made by TCRdb goes unchecked. CDR1 is SGHTA, CDR2 FQGNSA, per germline. The CDR3 runs to 15 residues. This CDR3 reads CASSFSSDRGQTQYF.

The gene calls are TRBV12-3 or TRBV12-4 and TRBJ2-7; TCRdb returns TRBD2, unconfirmable since there is no DNA. CDR3 length: 11 amino acids. CDR3 residues: CASSLAGGTNF.